The 22 T cell receptor beta chains below all came from one sample that was sequenced in a study of cytomegalovirus exposure and HLA in healthy donors. The PCR employed 60 Vbeta primers together with 13 Jbeta primers. Measured with immunoSEQ multiplex PCR; TCRdb has only the in-frame clones, and not every one. This sample has 60,000 or so clones, with about 65% found just once. Sequencing used PBMCs. The source is a man over 45 in good health and CMV-seropositive.

The chain couples TRBV13 to TRBJ1-4; D may be TRBD1 (5 bases). The germline gives CDR1 PRHDT, CDR2 FYEKMQ (reference sequence). The CDR3 is made up of 15 amino acids. V was cut by 2 bases and J by 2 bases, with 9 bases left in between. The DNA of the CDR3 is TGTGCCAGCAGCTTAAGAAGGGGCACTAATGAAAAACTGTTTTTT. As protein: CASSLRRGTNEKLFF.

V is TRBV5-6 and J is TRBJ2-5; no clear D gene. CDR1 is SGHDT and CDR2 is YYEEEE in the germline V gene. The ends were cut back, 0 bases at V and 2 bases at J, with 5 bases in the middle. CDR3 length equals 13 residues. CDR3 residues: CASSLAVQETQYF. As DNA, the CDR3 is TGTGCCAGCAGCTTGGCCGTTCAAGAGACCCAGTACTTC.

The rearrangement links TRBV7-8 to TRBJ1-4; 8 nucleotides align to TRBD1. Per the germline V gene, CDR1 is SGHVS and CDR2 is FQNEAQ. V lost 5 bases to trimming and J lost 5 bases; unmatched junction nucleotides: 4. The CDR3 runs to 14 residues. The CDR3 reads CASSPGQANEKLFF. CDR3 nucleotide sequence: TGTGCCAGCAGCCCGGGACAGGCCAATGAAAAACTGTTTTTT.

V usage is TRBV5-1 and J usage is TRBJ1-2; 7 bases are shared with TRBD1. The CDR3 contains 15 residues. Trimming cost V 5 bases and J 8 bases; bases outside gene matches: 15. The germline V gene has CDR1 SGHRS and CDR2 YFSETQ. This chain's CDR3 is CASSPQVTGAYGYTF. The CDR3 DNA follows: TGCGCCAGCAGTCCGCAGGTTACAGGGGCGTACGGCTACACCTTC.

The chain couples TRBV25-1 to TRBJ2-7; 8 nucleotides line up with TRBD1. J was trimmed by 1 base and V by 1 base; bases with no gene match: 9. This CDR3 has 17 amino acids. Germline CDR1 is MGHDK and CDR2 is SYGVNS. The DNA of the CDR3 is TGTGCCAGCAGTGAATCCATAAAACAGGGGGATTCCTACGAGCAGTACTTC. As protein: CASSESIKQGDSYEQYF.

The gene calls are TRBV7-9 and TRBJ1-2; D perhaps matches TRBD1 (5 bases). The CDR3 length is 13 residues. The V end lost 6 bases, the J end lost 4 bases, and 12 bases lay between the germline ends. Germline V lookup: CDR1 SEHNR, CDR2 FQNEAQ (reference sequence). CDR3 region: CASSPDSLYGYTF. Written as DNA, the CDR3 is TGTGCCAGCAGTCCCGACAGCCTCTATGGCTACACCTTC.

V and J are TRBV10-3 and TRBJ1-2, with 7 bases aligning to TRBD1. V was clipped by 10 bases and J by 6 bases; unmatched bases: 8. Germline V CDR1 and CDR2: ENHRY, SYGVKD. The CDR3 loop spans 12 amino acids. The CDR3 region has the DNA TGTGCCACCCGTTCAGGGACAGATGGCTACACCTTC. This encodes CATRSGTDGYTF.

V gene TRBV5-1 combines with J gene TRBJ2-1; TRBD1 matches 8 bases. The ends lost 2 bases at V and 0 bases at J; junction bases unmatched: 10. Germline lookup yields CDR1 SGHRS and CDR2 YFSETQ. The CDR3 spans 18 residues. The CDR3 DNA follows: TGCGCCAGCAGCTTCCGACAGGGGCGGTCGAGCTCCTACAATGAGCAGTTCTTC. Translating it yields CASSFRQGRSSSYNEQFF.

The gene calls are TRBV9 and TRBJ2-1; 7 bases are a match to TRBD2. Germline CDR1 reads SGDLS; CDR2 reads YYNGEE. After removal of 2 bases from V and 7 bases from J, the junction contained 12 bases not matched to a gene. The CDR3 length is 16 residues. The CDR3: CASSVQPGLWGNEQFF. In DNA, the CDR3 is TGTGCCAGCAGCGTCCAACCGGGACTATGGGGGAATGAGCAGTTCTTC.

The chain has TRBV6-5 and TRBJ2-1, with D tentatively TRBD2 (6 bases). Germline V gene lookup returns CDR1 MNHEY and CDR2 SVGAGI. The CDR3 has 15 amino acids. Trimming stripped 6 bases from V and 6 bases from J, with 18 bases between. The CDR3 sequence: CASSLRAGRGNEQFF. In DNA form, the CDR3 reads TGTGCCAGCAGCCTTCGGGCGGGAAGGGGCAATGAGCAGTTCTTC.

V gene TRBV30 combines with J gene TRBJ1-1; D not certain. This CDR3 region has 11 residues. Germline CDR1 and CDR2: GTSNPN and SVGIG (reference sequence). V was shortened by 3 bases and J by 2 bases, with 4 bases between the two germline ends. The CDR3 sequence: CAWRQNTEAFF. In DNA, the CDR3 is TGTGCCTGGAGACAAAACACTGAAGCTTTCTTT.

V usage is TRBV4-2 and J usage is TRBJ2-3, with TRBD2 matching 7 bases. Germline V CDR1 and CDR2: LGHNA, YNFKEQ. J gave up 1 base and V 4 bases, and 11 bases lay outside the gene matches. The CDR3 is made up of 17 amino acids. The CDR3, as DNA: TGTGCCAGCAGCCCATCCGTGAGCGGGGCAGGCACAGATACGCAGTATTTT. This translates into CASSPSVSGAGTDTQYF.

This chain links TRBV4-3 with TRBJ1-5, with 8 positions matching TRBD1. Germline assignment: CDR1 LGHNA and CDR2 YSLEER. V lost 0 bases to trimming and J lost 6 bases; unmatched junction nucleotides: 1. The CDR3 is made up of 14 amino acids. CDR3: CASSQDRGRQPQHF. The CDR3 DNA is TGCGCCAGCAGCCAAGACAGGGGGCGTCAGCCCCAGCATTTT.

The genes are TRBV19 and TRBJ2-3; 9 positions agree with TRBD2. Per germline, CDR1 LNHDA and CDR2 SQIVND (reference sequence). This CDR3 has 14 residues. Trimming took 5 bases from V and 5 from J; bases not matched to a gene: 5. For the CDR3, the DNA is TGTGCCAGTAGTTTGGGACTAGCAGTAGATACGCAGTATTTT. This gives the protein CASSLGLAVDTQYF.

This clone appeared a single time. The J gene is TRBJ2-3, the V gene TRBV21-1; TRBD2 was called by the table and not checked on the DNA. TRBV21-1 is termed a pseudogene. This CDR3 region has 18 residues. The CDR3 loop is CASSKGGASADDTDTQYF. The CDR3 DNA reads TGTGCCAGCAGCAAAGGAGGGGCTAGCGCTGACGACACAGATACGCAGTATTTT.

This clone occurred a few times. The rearrangement joins TRBV6-1 to TRBJ1-5; D is unresolved. The CDR3 has 15 amino acids. With 6 bases removed from V and 1 base from J, the gap between germline ends came to 13 bases. CDR1 is MNHNS, CDR2 SASEGT, per germline. DNA for the CDR3: TGTGCCAGCAGCATTACGGGTTGGAGCAATCAGCCCCAGCATTTT. It specifies CASSITGWSNQPQHF.

Of note for this clone: The same CDR3 arises from other DNA sequences in this sample as well. V usage is TRBV7-9 and J usage is TRBJ2-7; 7 bases map to TRBD1. Germline CDR1 SEHNR, CDR2 FQNEAQ (reference sequence). Germline trimming cut 5 bases from V and 1 base from J; bases unmatched to any gene: 5. CDR3 length: 14 residues. This CDR3 reads CASSLRDSSYEQYF. The CDR3 DNA is TGTGCCAGCAGCCTTCGGGACAGTTCCTACGAGCAGTACTTC.

The rearrangement uses TRBV28 and TRBJ2-2, with D unclear. Trimming stripped 7 bases from V and 1 base from J, with 13 bases between. There are 15 residues in the CDR3. CDR1 is MDHEN, CDR2 SYDVKM, per germline. Here the CDR3 DNA reads TGTGCCAGCATCACGAGACATTTGAACACCGGGGAGCTGTTTTTT. Its protein is CASITRHLNTGELFF. Drawing the rest from reference TRBV28 and TRBJ2-2, the complete variable domain is DVKVTQSSRYLVKRTGEKVFLECVQDMDHENMFWYRQDPGLGLRLIYFSYDVKMKEKGDIPEGYSVSREKKERFSLILESASTNQTSMYLCASITRHLNTGELFFGEGSRLTVL.

J is TRBJ2-7 and V is TRBV30; TRBD1 matches at 9 bases. CDR1 and CDR2 from the germline V gene are GTSNPN and SVGIG (reference sequence). With V trimmed by 5 bases and J by 6 bases, 11 bases remained unmatched. This CDR3 comprises 14 residues. CDR3 coding DNA: TGTGCCTGGGACACCTCGGGACAGGGTTTCGAGCAGTACTTC. Its protein is CAWDTSGQGFEQYF.

The chain joins TRBV30 to TRBJ1-3; D call uncertain. With 3 bases removed from V and 7 bases from J, the gap between germline ends came to 16 bases. CDR1 is GTSNPN and CDR2 is SVGIG in the germline V gene (reference sequence). CDR3 length equals 14 residues. For the CDR3, the DNA is TGTGCCTGGAGAGTCGAGAGGCGAGGGAACACCATATATTTT. Its protein product is CAWRVERRGNTIYF.

The CDR3: CASSPQEGMNTEAFF. CDR3 sequence (DNA): TGTGCCAGCAGCCCCCAGGAGGGAATGAACACTGAAGCTTTCTTT. The V call is TRBV4-2, the J call TRBJ1-1; D unclear. The germline CDR1 and CDR2 sequences are LGHNA and YNFKEQ. The CDR3 has 15 residues. The ends were cut back, 4 bases at V and 0 bases at J, with 12 bases in the middle.

This clone was counted only a few times. The V and J genes are TRBV5-1 and TRBJ2-1; D is perhaps TRBD2 (5 bases). The CDR3 loop spans 15 amino acids. V lost 4 bases, J lost 3 bases, and 14 bases lay in between. The germline V gene encodes CDR1 SGHRS and CDR2 YFSETQ. The CDR3 region is CASSNLARRYNEQFF. Here the CDR3 DNA reads TGCGCCAGCAGCAATCTAGCCAGGCGCTACAATGAGCAGTTCTTC.